This T cell receptor beta chain was identified during a study of blood T cells in healthy people across ages. The individuals who served as donors were healthy Caucasians living in Russia, aged roughly 6 to 100. This clonotype occurred many times. With a J-beta primer mix and a sample-barcoded 5' primer, a second PCR ran about 7 to 11 cycles. A template-switch adaptor containing 12 random nucleotides labeled each cDNA molecule. TCRdb analysed the 5' RACE reads with MiXCR anew, one entry per CDR3 protein. The sample holds 750,000 to 950,000 distinct CDR3 sequences, just under 30% seen once. Germline-derived CDR1 and CDR2 are SGHRS and YFSETQ. This CDR3 region has 16 residues. Germline trimming cut 3 bases from V and 2 bases from J; bases unmatched to any gene: 8. These data were likewise used in another study, on T cells of mothers and their children.

The sequenced material came from blood. This TCR was recovered from a woman aged 40 to 50 in good health. The chain recombines TRBV5-1 with TRBJ2-1, with TRBD2 matching over 7 bases. The CDR3 loop is CASSYRSLAAYNEQFF. For the CDR3, the DNA is TGCGCCAGCAGCTATAGGTCGCTAGCGGCCTACAATGAGCAGTTCTTC.